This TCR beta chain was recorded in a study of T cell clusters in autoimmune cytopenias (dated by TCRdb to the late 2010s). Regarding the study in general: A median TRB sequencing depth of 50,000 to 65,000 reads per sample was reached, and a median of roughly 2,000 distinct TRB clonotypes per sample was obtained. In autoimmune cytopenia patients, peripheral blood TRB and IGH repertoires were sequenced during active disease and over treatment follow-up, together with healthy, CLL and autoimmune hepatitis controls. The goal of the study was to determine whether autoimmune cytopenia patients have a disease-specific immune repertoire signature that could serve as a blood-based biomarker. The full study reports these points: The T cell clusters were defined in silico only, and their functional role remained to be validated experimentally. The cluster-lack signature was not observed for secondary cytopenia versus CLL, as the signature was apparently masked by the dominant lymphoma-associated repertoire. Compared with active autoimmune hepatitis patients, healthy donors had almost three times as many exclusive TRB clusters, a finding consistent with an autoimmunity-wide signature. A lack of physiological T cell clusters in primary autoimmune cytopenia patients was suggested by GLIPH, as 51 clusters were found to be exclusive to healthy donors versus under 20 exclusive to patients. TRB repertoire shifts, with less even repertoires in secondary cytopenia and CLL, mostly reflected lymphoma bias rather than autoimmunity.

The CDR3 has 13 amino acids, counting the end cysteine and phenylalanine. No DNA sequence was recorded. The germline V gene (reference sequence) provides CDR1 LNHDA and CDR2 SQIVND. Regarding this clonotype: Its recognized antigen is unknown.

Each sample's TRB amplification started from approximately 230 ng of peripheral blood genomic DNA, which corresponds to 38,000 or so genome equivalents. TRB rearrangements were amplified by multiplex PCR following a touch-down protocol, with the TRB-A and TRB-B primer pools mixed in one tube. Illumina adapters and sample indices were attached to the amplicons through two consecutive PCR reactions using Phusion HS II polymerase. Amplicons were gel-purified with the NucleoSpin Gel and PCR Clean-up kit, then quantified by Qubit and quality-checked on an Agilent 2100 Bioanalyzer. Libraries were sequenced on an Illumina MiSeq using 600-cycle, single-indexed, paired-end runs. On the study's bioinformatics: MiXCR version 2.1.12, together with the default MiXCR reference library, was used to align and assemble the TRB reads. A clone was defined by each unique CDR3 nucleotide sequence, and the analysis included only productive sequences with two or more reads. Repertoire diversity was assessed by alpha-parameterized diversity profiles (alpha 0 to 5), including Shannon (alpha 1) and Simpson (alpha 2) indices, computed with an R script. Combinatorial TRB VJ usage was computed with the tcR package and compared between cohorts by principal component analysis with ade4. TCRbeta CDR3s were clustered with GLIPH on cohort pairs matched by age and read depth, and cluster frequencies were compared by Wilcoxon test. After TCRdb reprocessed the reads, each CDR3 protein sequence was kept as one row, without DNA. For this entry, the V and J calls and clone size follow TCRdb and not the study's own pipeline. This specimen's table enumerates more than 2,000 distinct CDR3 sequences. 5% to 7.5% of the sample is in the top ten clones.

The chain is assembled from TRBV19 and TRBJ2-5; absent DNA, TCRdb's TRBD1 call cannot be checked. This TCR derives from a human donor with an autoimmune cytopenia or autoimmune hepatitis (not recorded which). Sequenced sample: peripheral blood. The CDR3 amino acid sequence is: CASSGAGGETQYF. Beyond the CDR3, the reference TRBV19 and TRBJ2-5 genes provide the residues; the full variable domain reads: DGGITQSPKYLFRKEGQNVTLSCEQNLNHDAMYWYRQDPGQGLRLIYYSQIVNDFQKGDIAEGYSVSREKKESFPLTVTSAQKNPTAFYLCASSGAGGETQYFGPGTRLLVL.